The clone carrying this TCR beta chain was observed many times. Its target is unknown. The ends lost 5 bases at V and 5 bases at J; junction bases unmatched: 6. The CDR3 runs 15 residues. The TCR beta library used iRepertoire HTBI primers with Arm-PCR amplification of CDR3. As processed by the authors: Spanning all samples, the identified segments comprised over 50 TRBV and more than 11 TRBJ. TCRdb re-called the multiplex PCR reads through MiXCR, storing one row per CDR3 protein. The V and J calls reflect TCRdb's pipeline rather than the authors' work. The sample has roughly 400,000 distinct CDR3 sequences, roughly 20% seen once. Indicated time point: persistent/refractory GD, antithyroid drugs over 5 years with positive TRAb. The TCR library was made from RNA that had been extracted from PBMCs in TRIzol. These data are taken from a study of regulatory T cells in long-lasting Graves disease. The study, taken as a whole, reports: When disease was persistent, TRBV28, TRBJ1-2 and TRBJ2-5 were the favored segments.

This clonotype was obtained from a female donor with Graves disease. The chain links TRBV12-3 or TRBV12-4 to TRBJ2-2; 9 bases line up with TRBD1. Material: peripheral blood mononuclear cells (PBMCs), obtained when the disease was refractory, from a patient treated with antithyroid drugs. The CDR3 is CASSLTGGQTGELFF. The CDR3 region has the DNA TGTGCCAGCAGTCTGACAGGGGGGCAGACCGGGGAGCTGTTTTTT.